The TCR beta chain under discussion was sequenced for a study of T cell responses to AZD1222 COVID-19 vaccine. Study outcomes and limitations: Vaccine-related CD4 TCRs covered spike, predominating at 160-218 and 743-854. Spike-specific TCR breadth and depth went up after people got two AZD1222 doses.

Profiling relied on immunoSEQ multiplex PCR, and the TCRdb table lists in-frame clones only, not all of them. The repertoire consists of 100,000 to 110,000 clones, with nearly 95% occurring once and the leading ten covering approximately 1.7%. About this clone itself: Its antigen is unidentified.

The TCR originated in an adult in good health. This specimen consisted of peripheral blood, obtained on day 0 of AZD1222 vaccination.

The CDR3 here is CASSSNRGRGLTGANVLTF. The CDR3 DNA reads as TGTGCCAGCTCATCCAATAGGGGCAGGGGGCTTACCGGGGCCAACGTCCTGACTTTC. The genes are TRBV18 and TRBJ2-6; TRBD1 matches 8 bases. V lost 5 bases to trimming and J lost 4 bases; unmatched junction nucleotides: 16. The CDR3 extends over 19 amino acids. Germline-derived CDR1 and CDR2 are KGHSH and LQKENI.